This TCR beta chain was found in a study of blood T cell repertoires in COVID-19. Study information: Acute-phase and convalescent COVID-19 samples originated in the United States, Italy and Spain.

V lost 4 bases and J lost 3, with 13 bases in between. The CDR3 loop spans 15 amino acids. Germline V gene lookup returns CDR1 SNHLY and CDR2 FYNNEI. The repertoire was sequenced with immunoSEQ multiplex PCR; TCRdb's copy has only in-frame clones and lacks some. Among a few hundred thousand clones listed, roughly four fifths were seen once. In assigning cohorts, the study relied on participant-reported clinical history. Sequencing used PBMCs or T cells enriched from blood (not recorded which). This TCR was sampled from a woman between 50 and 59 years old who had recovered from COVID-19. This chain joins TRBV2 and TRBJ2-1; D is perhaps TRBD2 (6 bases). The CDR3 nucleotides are TGTGCCAGCAGTGGGGTGGCGGGGAACTACAATGAGCAGTTCTTC. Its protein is CASSGVAGNYNEQFF. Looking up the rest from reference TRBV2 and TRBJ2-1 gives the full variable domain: EPEVTQTPSHQVTQMGQEVILRCVPISNHLYFYWYRQILGQKVEFLVSFYNNEISEKSEIFDDQFSVERPDGSNFTLKIRSTKLEDSAMYFCASSGVAGNYNEQFFGPGTRLTVL.